Given below is one TCR beta chain in context. Per germline, CDR1 SEHNR and CDR2 FQNEAQ (reference sequence). V was pared by 5 bases and J by 6 bases, with 11 bases between. This CDR3 region has 13 residues. The data originate from a study of blood T cell repertoires in COVID-19. Authors' analysis steps: Using reference gene primer amplification, nucleated cell counts were estimated. The protocol was immunoSEQ multiplex PCR, while the TCRdb copy is restricted to in-frame clones and leaves out a portion. V and J calls plus clone size are reproduced from that table; the DNA served to infer D and trimming. The sample gives over 85,000 clones, approximately 90% of which show up once; roughly 15% is in the top ten.

The source material was peripheral blood. The chain has TRBV7-9 and TRBJ1-5; D is unclear. This sequence was found in a male donor with acute or convalescent COVID-19. The DNA for the CDR3 is TGTGCCAGCAGCCGGTCGGGATTTCAGCCCCAGCATTTT. Translation gives CASSRSGFQPQHF.